A single sample is the source of the 32 T cell receptor beta chains below, sequenced in a study of T-cell reconstitution after alpha-beta-depleted transplantation in children. As it was prepared, the TCRbeta library received unique molecular identifiers. TCRdb used MiXCR to reprocess the PCR reads, holding one entry per CDR3 protein. The repertoire includes hundreds of thousands of distinct CDR3 sequences, 10% to 15% of them detected once, and roughly 0.77% sits in the top ten. The source material was PBMCs, sampled before TCRalphabeta/CD19-depleted stem cell transplant. Source of these receptors: a girl aged 2 to 10 with congenital amegakaryocytic thrombocytopenia, due to receive a stem cell transplant.

V is TRBV2 and J is TRBJ2-1, with TRBD2 matching over 10 bases. The CDR3 is made up of 16 amino acids. The junction had 14 bases not matched to a gene; V was cut back by 9 bases and J by 6 bases. Per the germline V gene, CDR1 is SNHLY and CDR2 is FYNNEI. The CDR3 spells CARARSGTSACNEQFF. Here the CDR3 DNA reads TGTGCCAGAGCCCGATCCGGGACTAGCGCCTGCAATGAGCAGTTCTTC.

This clonotype was seen ten or more times. The genes are TRBV3-1 and TRBJ1-3, with no clear D. Per the germline V gene, CDR1 is LGHDT and CDR2 is YNNKEL (reference sequence). Trimming left V 6 bases short and J 4 bases short, with 4 bases between. This CDR3 contains 11 residues. The DNA of the CDR3 is TGTGCCAGCAGGGACGGAAACACCATATATTTT. It is translated as CASRDGNTIYF.

V usage is TRBV29-1 and J usage is TRBJ2-7; 9 bases agree with TRBD2. CDR3 size: 14 residues. J lost 5 bases, V lost 0 bases, and 5 bases had no gene match. From germline, CDR1 is SQVTM and CDR2 ANQGSEA. The CDR3 nucleotides are TGCAGCGTTGAAGACCGCGGGAGGGCCCACGAGCAGTACTTC. Protein product: CSVEDRGRAHEQYF.

This clonotype was detected a few times. The rearrangement uses TRBV5-1 and TRBJ2-1; D is ambiguous. Trimming pared 0 bases from V and 8 bases from J, leaving 15 bases between. Germline assignment: CDR1 SGHRS and CDR2 YFSETQ. The CDR3 totals 15 residues. The CDR3 region is CASSLALGSLYEQFF. CDR3 DNA sequence: TGCGCCAGCAGCTTGGCCTTAGGCAGTTTGTATGAGCAGTTCTTC.

This clonotype was counted many times. The chain uses TRBV19 and TRBJ2-1, with 7 bases identical to TRBD2. Looked up from germline, CDR1 is LNHDA and CDR2 is SQIVND (reference sequence). V trimming: 3 bases; J trimming: 3 bases; junction bases outside the gene matches: 5. This CDR3 contains 15 residues. In DNA, the CDR3 is TGTGCCAGTAGTATTAAAGGCGGGAGCTACAATGAGCAGTTCTTC. This encodes CASSIKGGSYNEQFF.

The genes are TRBV5-1 and TRBJ2-1; D might be TRBD2 (5 bases). CDR1 is SGHRS, CDR2 YFSETQ, per germline. The CDR3 runs to 13 residues. V lost 4 bases to trimming and J lost 8 bases, with 13 bases between them. The CDR3: CASSGGPEDEQFF. The CDR3 coding sequence is TGCGCCAGCAGCGGTGGACCGGAGGATGAGCAGTTCTTC.

This clonotype came up a few times. This chain uses TRBV20-1 with TRBJ2-7; possible D gene TRBD2, 6 bases. Looked up from germline, CDR1 is DFQATT and CDR2 is SNEGSKA (reference sequence). Trimming removed 6 bases from V and 0 bases from J, with 18 bases in between. The CDR3 covers 15 residues. The CDR3 nucleotides read TGCAGTGCCACACCGGGAGTGGGAAGCTCCTACGAGCAGTACTTC. Translated: CSATPGVGSSYEQYF.

This clonotype was seen at least ten times. V and J are TRBV5-1 and TRBJ2-7, with 9 bases that match TRBD1. The ends lost 4 bases at V and 4 bases at J; junction bases unmatched: 6. This CDR3 contains 14 residues. CDR1 SGHRS and CDR2 YFSETQ come from the germline V gene. In nucleotides, the CDR3 is TGCGCCAGCAGCGAACAGGGGGCGGATTACGAGCAGTACTTC. It yields the protein CASSEQGADYEQYF.

This clonotype occurred many times. The chain couples TRBV5-1 to TRBJ2-2; D is unresolved. Trimming left V 1 base short and J 9 bases short, with 16 bases between. The germline V gene encodes CDR1 SGHRS and CDR2 YFSETQ. The CDR3 covers 15 residues. CDR3 nucleotide sequence: TGCGCCAGCAGCTTGAACCGGGCCAAGGCCTGGGAGCTGTTTTTT. Translation: CASSLNRAKAWELFF. Based on the CDR3 plus reference TRBV5-1 and TRBJ2-2, the full variable domain is KAGVTQTPRYLIKTRGQQVTLSCSPISGHRSVSWYQQTPGQGLQFLFEYFSETQRNKGNFPGRFSGRQFSNSRSEMNVSTLELGDSALYLCASSLNRAKAWELFFGEGSRLTVL.

This clonotype was detected only a few times. The chain links TRBV7-9 to TRBJ1-2; the D is unclear. The V and J ends lost 1 base and 4 bases respectively, with 10 bases between them. Germline V gene lookup returns CDR1 SEHNR and CDR2 FQNEAQ (reference sequence). The CDR3 sequence is 14 residues long. The CDR3 loop is CASSLDLDTYGYTF. The CDR3 region has the DNA TGTGCCAGCAGCTTAGACCTTGACACCTATGGCTACACCTTC. The full variable domain, its missing parts supplied by reference TRBV7-9 and TRBJ1-2, is DTGVSQNPRHKITKRGQNVTFRCDPISEHNRLYWYRQTLGQGPEFLTYFQNEAQLEKSRLLSDRFSAERPKGSFSTLEIQRTEQGDSAMYLCASSLDLDTYGYTFGSGTRLTVV.

This clonotype was recorded a few times. The genes are TRBV20-1 and TRBJ2-3, with TRBD2 as a possible D gene (6 bases). Germline V CDR1 and CDR2: DFQATT, SNEGSKA (reference sequence). The CDR3 has 16 amino acids. V was shortened by 0 bases and J by 4 bases, with 17 bases between the two germline ends. CDR3 sequence (DNA): TGCAGTGCTAGAGACCTAGACCGGGGGAGCTCAGATACGCAGTATTTT. It codes for CSARDLDRGSSDTQYF.

In this sample, this clonotype turned up once. The genes are TRBV5-1 and TRBJ2-7; the D call may be TRBD1 or TRBD2 (5 bases each). The germline CDR1 and CDR2 sequences are SGHRS and YFSETQ. Trimming removed 2 bases from V and 3 bases from J, with 15 bases in between. The CDR3 length is 15 residues. The CDR3 region is CASSLNRDLYYEQYF. The CDR3 nucleotides are TGCGCCAGCAGCTTAAACCGGGACCTATACTACGAGCAGTACTTC. The complete variable domain, with remaining parts taken from reference TRBV5-1 and TRBJ2-7, reads KAGVTQTPRYLIKTRGQQVTLSCSPISGHRSVSWYQQTPGQGLQFLFEYFSETQRNKGNFPGRFSGRQFSNSRSEMNVSTLELGDSALYLCASSLNRDLYYEQYFGPGTRLTVT.

The table lists this clonotype with many counts. V usage is TRBV5-5 and J usage is TRBJ2-2; D might be TRBD2 (6 bases). Germline loops: CDR1 SGHKS, CDR2 YYEKEE (reference sequence). With 4 bases removed from V and 6 bases from J, the gap between germline ends came to 13 bases. The CDR3 runs 14 residues. CDR3 region: CASSPLGGAGELFF. DNA for the CDR3: TGTGCCAGCAGCCCCCTCGGAGGGGCCGGGGAGCTGTTTTTT. The full variable domain, with the rest looked up from reference TRBV5-5 and TRBJ2-2, is DAGVTQSPTHLIKTRGQQVTLRCSPISGHKSVSWYQQVLGQGPQFIFQYYEKEERGRGNFPDRFSARQFPNYSSELNVNALLLGDSALYLCASSPLGGAGELFFGEGSRLTVL.

This clonotype was detected a few times. The chain combines TRBV5-1 with TRBJ2-1, with 14 bases matching TRBD2. Per germline, CDR1 SGHRS and CDR2 YFSETQ. This CDR3 has 14 amino acids. The V gene end was trimmed by 3 bases and the J gene end by 8 bases; junction bases not matched to a gene: 1. CDR3 amino acids: CASSWGLAGDEQFF. The DNA for the CDR3 is TGCGCCAGCAGCTGGGGACTAGCGGGAGATGAGCAGTTCTTC.

The genes are TRBV7-9 and TRBJ2-5, with TRBD2 as a possible D gene (5 bases). CDR1 SEHNR and CDR2 FQNEAQ come from the germline V gene (reference sequence). The CDR3 is made up of 13 amino acids. V lost 3 bases and J 13 bases, leaving 18 bases between the germline ends. The CDR3 DNA is TGTGCCAGCAGCTTCGCTTCGGCGGGTGTTTGGTACTTC. Its protein product is CASSFASAGVWYF.

This clonotype was seen more than once but under ten times. The rearrangement uses TRBV5-1 and TRBJ2-7; tentative D call: TRBD2 (6 bases). Germline loops: CDR1 SGHRS, CDR2 YFSETQ. V lost 6 bases and J lost 2, with 15 bases in between. The CDR3 has 14 amino acids. CDR3 protein: CASTLSGAAYEQYF. CDR3 DNA sequence: TGCGCCAGCACCCTTAGCGGAGCAGCCTACGAGCAGTACTTC.

This clonotype was counted at least ten times. The rearrangement links TRBV20-1 to TRBJ2-3, with 12 bases identical to TRBD2. With 5 bases clipped from V and 1 base from J, the junction kept 4 bases outside the gene matches. The germline gives CDR1 DFQATT, CDR2 SNEGSKA (reference sequence). This CDR3 has 15 amino acids. CDR3 amino acids: CSASRLAGGTDTQYF. DNA for the CDR3: TGCAGTGCTTCCAGACTAGCGGGGGGCACAGATACGCAGTATTTT.

This clonotype was observed many times. The rearrangement joins TRBV18 to TRBJ2-1; weak D call: TRBD2 (5 bases). The CDR3 has 14 residues. Per germline, CDR1 KGHSH and CDR2 LQKENI. Trimming shortened V by 3 bases and J by 5 bases, and 11 bases separated the two germline ends. The CDR3 is CASSPMAGNNEQFF. CDR3 DNA sequence: TGTGCCAGCTCACCCATGGCCGGGAACAATGAGCAGTTCTTC.

This clonotype was counted between two and nine times. The chain has TRBV5-5 and TRBJ2-5; 7 positions match TRBD2. Germline trimming cut 6 bases from V and 5 bases from J; bases unmatched to any gene: 10. CDR1 and CDR2 from the germline V gene are SGHKS and YYEKEE (reference sequence). This CDR3 spans 14 amino acids. CDR3 coding DNA: TGTGCCAGCAAATCGGGAGGTACCGCGGAGACCCAGTACTTC. Translation: CASKSGGTAETQYF.

This clonotype has at least ten counts. This chain joins TRBV29-1 and TRBJ1-5, with D hard to call. Germline loops: CDR1 SQVTM, CDR2 ANQGSEA. V dropped 3 bases and J dropped 1 base, with 1 base sitting between them. CDR3 size: 11 residues. The CDR3 DNA follows: TGCAGCGTTGAGAGCAATCAGCCCCAGCATTTT. It specifies CSVESNQPQHF.

The chain joins TRBV19 to TRBJ2-1; 11 nucleotides agree with TRBD1. V lost 9 bases to trimming and J lost 4 bases; unmatched junction nucleotides: 11. This CDR3 contains 16 residues. Germline V CDR1 and CDR2: LNHDA, SQIVND (reference sequence). The CDR3 DNA follows: TGTGCCAGCTCGGATCGGGGGACAGGGGGTTACAATGAGCAGTTCTTC. Protein: CASSDRGTGGYNEQFF.

This clonotype was counted many times. V gene TRBV7-9 combines with J gene TRBJ2-7, with 8 bases fitting TRBD1. This CDR3 region has 13 residues. V trimming: 5 bases; J trimming: 4 bases; junction bases outside the gene matches: 4. The V gene's germline CDR1 is SEHNR and CDR2 FQNEAQ (reference sequence). The CDR3 bases are TGTGCCAGCAGCCATACAGGGGGATACGAGCAGTACTTC. It encodes CASSHTGGYEQYF.

This clonotype was counted between two and nine times. The V and J genes are TRBV5-1 and TRBJ2-3, with 8 bases lining up with TRBD2. V gave up 6 bases and J gave up 1 base; unmatched junction bases: 10. The CDR3 is made up of 16 amino acids. Germline V gene data show CDR1 as SGHRS and CDR2 as YFSETQ. The CDR3 spells CASTRSGSFGTDTQYF. CDR3 coding DNA: TGCGCCAGCACCCGAAGCGGGAGTTTCGGCACAGATACGCAGTATTTT.

The chain is built from TRBV6-1 and TRBJ2-5; TRBD1 agrees at 10 bases. With V trimmed by 9 bases and J by 4 bases, 8 bases remained unmatched. This CDR3 spans 14 amino acids. Looked up from germline, CDR1 is MNHNS and CDR2 is SASEGT. In nucleotides, the CDR3 is TGTGCCAGTCTCCGGGACAGGGGAGGAGAGACCCAGTACTTC. The encoded protein is CASLRDRGGETQYF.

At least ten counts were recorded for this clonotype. V usage is TRBV21-1 and J usage is TRBJ2-3; TRBD2, as called in the table, went unchecked against the DNA. TRBV21-1 constitutes a pseudogene. The CDR3 length is 16 residues. As DNA, the CDR3 is TGTGCCAGCAGCACGGGACTAGCGGGAGAGAAAGATACGCAGTATTTT. Protein: CASSTGLAGEKDTQYF.

The sample holds a few counts of this clonotype. This chain joins TRBV30 and TRBJ1-2; D is undetermined. The V end lost 3 bases, the J end lost 4 bases, and 9 bases lay between the germline ends. Germline V gene data show CDR1 as GTSNPN and CDR2 as SVGIG (reference sequence). The CDR3 has 12 residues. The CDR3 loop reads CAWSEQTYGYTF. The CDR3 DNA reads TGTGCCTGGAGCGAGCAGACCTATGGCTACACCTTC.

This clonotype was detected ten times or more. The V and J genes are TRBV7-9 and TRBJ2-3; D unresolved. Germline assignment: CDR1 SEHNR and CDR2 FQNEAQ (reference sequence). The CDR3 has 14 residues. V lost 2 bases to trimming and J lost 1 base, with 7 bases between them. CDR3 amino acids: CASSLMGGTDTQYF. CDR3 sequence (DNA): TGTGCCAGCAGCTTAATGGGCGGCACAGATACGCAGTATTTT.

This clonotype has a count of ten or more. The rearrangement joins TRBV6-5 to TRBJ1-2; D unclear. CDR1 and CDR2 (germline): MNHEY, SVGAGI. The V end was cut by 4 bases, the J end by 4 bases, with 10 bases between. CDR3 length equals 13 residues. The CDR3: CASSSYSTYGYTF. CDR3 in DNA: TGTGCCAGCAGTTCATACAGCACCTATGGCTACACCTTC.

The chain recombines TRBV11-1 with TRBJ2-7; 11 positions match TRBD2. The ends lost 5 bases at V and 0 bases at J; junction bases unmatched: 12. Germline V lookup: CDR1 SGHAT, CDR2 FQDESV (reference sequence). This CDR3 comprises 18 residues. CDR3 in DNA: TGTGCCAGCAGCCCCCTTATGGGACTAGCGGCAAGCTCCTACGAGCAGTACTTC. Its translation is CASSPLMGLAASSYEQYF.

This clonotype was counted ten times or more. The CDR3, as DNA: TGCGCCAGCAGCTTCTCAGGGGGAGGCAATCAGCCCCAGCATTTT. It yields the protein CASSFSGGGNQPQHF. The chain uses TRBV5-1 and TRBJ1-5, with 7 positions matching TRBD1. This CDR3 comprises 15 residues. Trimming at V came to 2 bases and at J to 2 bases, leaving 4 bases not matched to a gene. Germline lookup yields CDR1 SGHRS and CDR2 YFSETQ.

The rearrangement links TRBV7-9 to TRBJ2-5, with 10 bases matching TRBD1. This CDR3 has 15 residues. The junction had 1 base not matched to a gene; V was cut back by 0 bases and J by 3 bases. Germline lookup yields CDR1 SEHNR and CDR2 FQNEAQ (reference sequence). The CDR3 nucleotides are TGTGCCAGCAGCTTAGCCGGGACAGGGGAAGAGACCCAGTACTTC. The encoded protein is CASSLAGTGEETQYF.

This clonotype was seen repeatedly, ten times or more. The chain uses TRBV2 and TRBJ2-7, with D unclear. Trimming removed 3 bases from V and 0 bases from J, with 6 bases in between. The CDR3 consists of 13 residues. CDR1 is SNHLY and CDR2 is FYNNEI in the germline V gene. This chain's CDR3 is CASSDEDSYEQYF. As DNA, the CDR3 is TGTGCCAGCAGTGATGAGGACTCCTACGAGCAGTACTTC.